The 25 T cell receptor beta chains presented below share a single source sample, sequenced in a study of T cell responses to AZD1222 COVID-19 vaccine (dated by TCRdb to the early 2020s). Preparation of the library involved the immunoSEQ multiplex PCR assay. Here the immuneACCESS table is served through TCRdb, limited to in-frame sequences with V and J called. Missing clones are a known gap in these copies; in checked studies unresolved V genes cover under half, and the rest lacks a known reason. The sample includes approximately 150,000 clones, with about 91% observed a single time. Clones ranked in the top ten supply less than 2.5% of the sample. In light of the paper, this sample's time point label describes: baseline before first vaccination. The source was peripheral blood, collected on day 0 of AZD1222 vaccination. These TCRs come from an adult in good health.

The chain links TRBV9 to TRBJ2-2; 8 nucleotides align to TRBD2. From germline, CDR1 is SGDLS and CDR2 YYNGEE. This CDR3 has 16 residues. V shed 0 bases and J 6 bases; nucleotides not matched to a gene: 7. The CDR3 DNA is TGTGCCAGCAGCGTAGTAAGCGGGGGAGAATCCGGGGAGCTGTTTTTT. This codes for CASSVVSGGESGELFF.

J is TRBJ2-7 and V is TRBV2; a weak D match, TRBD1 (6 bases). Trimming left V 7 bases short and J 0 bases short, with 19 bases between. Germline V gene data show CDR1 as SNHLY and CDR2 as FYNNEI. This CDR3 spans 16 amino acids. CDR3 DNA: TGTGCCAGCAATACATTTGGGACATTCCTCTCCTACGAGCAGTACTTC. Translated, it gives CASNTFGTFLSYEQYF.

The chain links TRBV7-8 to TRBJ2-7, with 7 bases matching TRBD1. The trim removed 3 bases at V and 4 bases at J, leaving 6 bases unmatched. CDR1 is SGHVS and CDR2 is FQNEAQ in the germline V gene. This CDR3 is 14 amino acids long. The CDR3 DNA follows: TGTGCCAGCAGCTTTCAGGGGGTATCGTACGAGCAGTACTTC. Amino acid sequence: CASSFQGVSYEQYF. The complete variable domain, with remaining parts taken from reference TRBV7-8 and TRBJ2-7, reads GAGVSQSPRYKVAKRGQDVALRCDPISGHVSLFWYQQALGQGPEFLTYFQNEAQLDKSGLPSDRFFAERPEGSVSTLKIQRTQQEDSAVYLCASSFQGVSYEQYFGPGTRLTVT.

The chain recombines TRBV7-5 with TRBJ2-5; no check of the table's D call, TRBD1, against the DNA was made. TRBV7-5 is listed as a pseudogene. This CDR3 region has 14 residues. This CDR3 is CARSLGTIEETQYF. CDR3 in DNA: TGTGCCAGAAGCTTAGGGACAATAGAAGAGACCCAGTACTTC.

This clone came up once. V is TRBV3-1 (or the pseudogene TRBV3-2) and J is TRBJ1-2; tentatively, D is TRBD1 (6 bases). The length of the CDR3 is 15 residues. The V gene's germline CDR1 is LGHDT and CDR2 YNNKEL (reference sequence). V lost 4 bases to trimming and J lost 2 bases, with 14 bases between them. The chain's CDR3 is CASSPFGQLNYGYTF. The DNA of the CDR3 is TGTGCCAGCAGCCCCTTTGGACAGCTGAACTATGGCTACACCTTC.

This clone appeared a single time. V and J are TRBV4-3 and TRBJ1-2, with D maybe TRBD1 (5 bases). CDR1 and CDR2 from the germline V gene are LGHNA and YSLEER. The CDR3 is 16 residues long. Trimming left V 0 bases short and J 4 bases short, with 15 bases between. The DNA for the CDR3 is TGCGCCAGCAGCCAAGATAGCTGGGGCGGCGGCTATGGCTACACCTTC. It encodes CASSQDSWGGGYGYTF.

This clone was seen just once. CDR3 coding DNA: TGTGCCAGCAGCGATCGGACGGCTCAAGAGACCCAGTACTTC. Protein: CASSDRTAQETQYF. The chain recombines TRBV7-9 with TRBJ2-5; D is ambiguous. Germline V gene lookup returns CDR1 SEHNR and CDR2 FQNEAQ (reference sequence). The ends were cut back, 5 bases at V and 2 bases at J, with 12 bases in the middle. This CDR3 is built from 14 residues. Full variable domain (remainder filled in from reference TRBV7-9 and TRBJ2-5): DTGVSQNPRHKITKRGQNVTFRCDPISEHNRLYWYRQTLGQGPEFLTYFQNEAQLEKSRLLSDRFSAERPKGSFSTLEIQRTEQGDSAMYLCASSDRTAQETQYFGPGTRLLVL.

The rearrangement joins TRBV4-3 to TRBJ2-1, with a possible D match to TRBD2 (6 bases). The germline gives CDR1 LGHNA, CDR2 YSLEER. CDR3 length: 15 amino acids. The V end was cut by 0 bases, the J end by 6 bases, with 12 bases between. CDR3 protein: CASSQERAGSNEQFF. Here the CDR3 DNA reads TGCGCCAGCAGCCAAGAACGGGCCGGGAGCAATGAGCAGTTCTTC.

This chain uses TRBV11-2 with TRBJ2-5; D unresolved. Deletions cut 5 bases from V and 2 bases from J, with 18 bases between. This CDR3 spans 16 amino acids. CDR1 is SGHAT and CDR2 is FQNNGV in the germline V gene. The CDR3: CASSLNPPWAQETQYF. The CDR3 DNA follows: TGTGCCAGCAGCCTTAACCCGCCTTGGGCTCAAGAGACCCAGTACTTC.

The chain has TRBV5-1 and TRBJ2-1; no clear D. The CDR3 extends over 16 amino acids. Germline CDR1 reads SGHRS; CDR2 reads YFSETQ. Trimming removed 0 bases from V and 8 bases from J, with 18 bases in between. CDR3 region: CASSLAVAGARDEQFF. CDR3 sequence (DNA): TGCGCCAGCAGCTTGGCAGTGGCAGGCGCTAGGGATGAGCAGTTCTTC.

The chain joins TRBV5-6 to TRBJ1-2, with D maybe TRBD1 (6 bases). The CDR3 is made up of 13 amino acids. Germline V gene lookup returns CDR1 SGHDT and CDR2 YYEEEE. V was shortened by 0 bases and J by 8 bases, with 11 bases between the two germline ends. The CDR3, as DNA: TGTGCCAGCAGCTTGGGACAGGACCGGGGCTACACCTTC. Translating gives CASSLGQDRGYTF.

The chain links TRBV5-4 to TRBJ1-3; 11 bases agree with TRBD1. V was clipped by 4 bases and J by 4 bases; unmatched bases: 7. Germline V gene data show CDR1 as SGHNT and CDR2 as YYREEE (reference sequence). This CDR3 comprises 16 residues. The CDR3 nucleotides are TGTGCCAGCAGCCCCGGGGACAGGGGGAGAGGAAACACCATATATTTT. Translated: CASSPGDRGRGNTIYF.

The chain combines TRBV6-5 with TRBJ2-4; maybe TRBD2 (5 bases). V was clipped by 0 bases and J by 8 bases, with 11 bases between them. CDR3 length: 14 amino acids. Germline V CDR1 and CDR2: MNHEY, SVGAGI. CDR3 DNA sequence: TGTGCCAGCAGTTACTCGACGCCGGAGGACATTCAGTACTTC. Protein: CASSYSTPEDIQYF.

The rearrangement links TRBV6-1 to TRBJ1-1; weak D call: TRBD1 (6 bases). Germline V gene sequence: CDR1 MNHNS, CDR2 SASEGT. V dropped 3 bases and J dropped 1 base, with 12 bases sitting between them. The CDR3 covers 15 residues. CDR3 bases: TGTGCCAGCAGTGACAGGGGATCGGGGAACACTGAAGCTTTCTTT. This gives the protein CASSDRGSGNTEAFF.

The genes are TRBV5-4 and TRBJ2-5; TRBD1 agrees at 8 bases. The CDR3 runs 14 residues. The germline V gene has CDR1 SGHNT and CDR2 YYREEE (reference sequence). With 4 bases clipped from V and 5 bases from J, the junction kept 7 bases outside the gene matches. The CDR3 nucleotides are TGTGCCAGCAGCGAACGGACAGGGTTGGAGACCCAGTACTTC. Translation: CASSERTGLETQYF.

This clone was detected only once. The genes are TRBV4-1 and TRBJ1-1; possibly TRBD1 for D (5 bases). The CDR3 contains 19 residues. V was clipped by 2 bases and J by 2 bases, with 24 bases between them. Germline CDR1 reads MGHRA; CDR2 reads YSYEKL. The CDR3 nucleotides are TGCGCCAGCAGCCAATTTTTTCCGCTAGGGGCCCCTAGAAACACTGAAGCTTTCTTT. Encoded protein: CASSQFFPLGAPRNTEAFF.

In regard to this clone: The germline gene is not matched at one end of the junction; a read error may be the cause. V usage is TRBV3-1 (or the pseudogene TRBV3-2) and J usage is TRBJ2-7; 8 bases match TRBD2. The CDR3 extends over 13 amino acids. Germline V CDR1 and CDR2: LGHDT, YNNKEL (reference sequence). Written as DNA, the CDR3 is TGTGCCAGCAGCCAAGGCCAGCGGGGGCCCAGGAACTTC. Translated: CASSQGQRGPRNF.

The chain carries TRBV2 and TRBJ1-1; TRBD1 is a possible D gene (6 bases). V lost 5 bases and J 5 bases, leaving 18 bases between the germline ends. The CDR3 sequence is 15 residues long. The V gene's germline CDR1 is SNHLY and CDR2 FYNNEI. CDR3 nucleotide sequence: TGTGCCAGCAGTTCTGGGCCCGGGGGGCAGACTGAAGCTTTCTTT. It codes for CASSSGPGGQTEAFF.

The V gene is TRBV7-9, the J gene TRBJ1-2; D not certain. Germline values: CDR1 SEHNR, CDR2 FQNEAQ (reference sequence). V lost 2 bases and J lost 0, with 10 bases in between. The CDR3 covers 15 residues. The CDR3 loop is CASSLNRATNYGYTF. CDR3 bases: TGTGCCAGCAGCTTAAACCGGGCCACTAACTATGGCTACACCTTC.

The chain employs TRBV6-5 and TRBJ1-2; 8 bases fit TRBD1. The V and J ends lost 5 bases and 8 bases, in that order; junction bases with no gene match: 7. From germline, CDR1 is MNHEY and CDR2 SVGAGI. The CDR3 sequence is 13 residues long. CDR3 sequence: CASSHTGGRGYTF. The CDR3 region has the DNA TGTGCCAGCAGTCATACAGGGGGACGGGGCTACACCTTC.

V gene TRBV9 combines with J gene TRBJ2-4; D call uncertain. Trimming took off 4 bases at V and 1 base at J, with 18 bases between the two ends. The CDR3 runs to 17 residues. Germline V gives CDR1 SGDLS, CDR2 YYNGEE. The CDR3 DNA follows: TGTGCCAGCAGCCCACCACGGACGGAAGGGGCCAAAAACATTCAGTACTTC. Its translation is CASSPPRTEGAKNIQYF.

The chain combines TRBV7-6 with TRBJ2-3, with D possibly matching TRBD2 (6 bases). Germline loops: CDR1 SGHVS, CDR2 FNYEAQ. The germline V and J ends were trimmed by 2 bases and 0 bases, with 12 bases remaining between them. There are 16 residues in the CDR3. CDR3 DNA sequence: TGTGCCAGCAGCTTATTGGGCGGGGCCAGCACAGATACGCAGTATTTT. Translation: CASSLLGGASTDTQYF. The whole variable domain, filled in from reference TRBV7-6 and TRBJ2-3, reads GAGVSQSPRYKVTKRGQDVALRCDPISGHVSLYWYRQALGQGPEFLTYFNYEAQQDKSGLPNDRFSAERPEGSISTLTIQRTEQRDSAMYRCASSLLGGASTDTQYFGPGTRLTVL.

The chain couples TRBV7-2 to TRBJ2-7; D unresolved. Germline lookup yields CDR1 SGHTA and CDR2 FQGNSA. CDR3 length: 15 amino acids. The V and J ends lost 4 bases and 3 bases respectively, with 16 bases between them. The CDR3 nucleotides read TGTGCCAGCAGCTCCCGCGCTACCCCAGTCTACGAGCAGTACTTC. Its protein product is CASSSRATPVYEQYF. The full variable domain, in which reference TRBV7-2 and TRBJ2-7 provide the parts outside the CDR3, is GAGVSQSPSNKVTEKGKDVELRCDPISGHTALYWYRQSLGQGLEFLIYFQGNSAPDKSGLPSDRFSAERTGGSVSTLTIQRTQQEDSAVYLCASSSRATPVYEQYFGPGTRLTVT.

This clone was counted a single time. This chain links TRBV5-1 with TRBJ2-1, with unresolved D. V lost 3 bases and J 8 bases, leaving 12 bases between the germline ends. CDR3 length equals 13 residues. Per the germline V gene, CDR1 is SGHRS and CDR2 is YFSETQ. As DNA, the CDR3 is TGCGCCAGCAGCTACTCCCCTTTCGATGAGCAGTTCTTC. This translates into CASSYSPFDEQFF.

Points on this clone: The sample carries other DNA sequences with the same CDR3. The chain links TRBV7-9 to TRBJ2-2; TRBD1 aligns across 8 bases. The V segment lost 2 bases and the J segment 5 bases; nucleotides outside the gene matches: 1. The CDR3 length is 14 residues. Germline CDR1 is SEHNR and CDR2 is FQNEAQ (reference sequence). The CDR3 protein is CASSLQGATGELFF. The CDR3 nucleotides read TGTGCCAGCAGCTTACAGGGGGCAACCGGGGAGCTGTTTTTT.